This T cell receptor (beta chain) was profiled in a study of beta chain features in type 1 diabetes. Whole-study results and caveats: When cDNA is sequenced, cells with high TCR expression could be over-represented. Type 1 diabetes patients had TCRB CDR3s that were shorter (moderately but significantly so) in all four CD4+ subsets. Diminished insertions and augmented deletions at VDJ junctions characterized type 1 diabetes patients. Researchers caution that PCR might favor shorter templates, equally among patients and controls.

All of the isolated RNA was reverse transcribed, so expressed TCRB transcripts were sequenced. Using immunoSEQ multiplex PCR, the repertoire was profiled, and TCRdb retains in-frame clones only, with some absent. The table lists around 150,000 clones, approximately 10% of them singletons. This clone showed up just a few times. The antigen remains unidentified. CDR3 length: 13 residues. Germline CDR1 reads GTSNPN; CDR2 reads SVGIG (reference sequence). Trimming took off 4 bases at V and 6 bases at J, with 16 bases between the two ends. The TCR sequence derives from a woman between 25 and 40 years old with type 1 diabetes. V gene TRBV30 combines with J gene TRBJ2-7; maybe TRBD1 (5 bases). The sequenced sample was central memory CD4+ T cells from blood. Here the CDR3 reads CAWNHRRPSEQYF. The CDR3 nucleotides read TGTGCCTGGAACCACAGGCGCCCAAGCGAGCAGTACTTC.